Listed here are 30 T cell receptor beta chains from one sample, sequenced in a study of OX40 agonist ivuxolimab in advanced cancers. TCRdb's table, derived via immunoSEQ multiplex PCR, lists solely in-frame clones and lacks some. The table records some 100,000 clones, around nine tenths of them present only once. Specimen: CD4+ or CD8+ T cells sorted from blood, collected in a trial of the OX40 agonist ivuxolimab. Receptors were obtained from an adult with an advanced solid tumor such as melanoma, head and neck, liver or kidney cancer.

The chain couples TRBV6-6 to TRBJ1-1, with unresolved D. The CDR3 contains 14 residues. The V and J ends lost 3 bases and 1 base respectively, with 9 bases between them. Germline-derived CDR1 and CDR2 are MNHNY and SVGAGI (reference sequence). The CDR3 DNA reads TGTGCCAGCAGTTATCAGAGAGGGAACACTGAAGCTTTCTTT. The encoded protein is CASSYQRGNTEAFF.

This sequence joins TRBV30 and TRBJ2-2; 9 bases are a match to TRBD2. CDR3 length: 18 amino acids. Germline trimming cut 0 bases from V and 7 bases from J; bases unmatched to any gene: 15. Per germline, CDR1 GTSNPN and CDR2 SVGIG (reference sequence). The CDR3 DNA is TGTGCCTGGAGTGTACCAGGCGGGAGGGCCCTCGGGAACGGGGAGCTGTTTTTT. Protein sequence: CAWSVPGGRALGNGELFF.

V gene TRBV4-2 combines with J gene TRBJ2-3, with D uncertain. The CDR3 spans 13 residues. Germline CDR1 LGHNA, CDR2 YNFKEQ. Trimming cost V 0 bases and J 5 bases, with 6 bases left between them. For the CDR3, the DNA is TGTGCCAGCAGCCAAGATAGGCGAGATACGCAGTATTTT. Its translation is CASSQDRRDTQYF.

As regards this clone: At the DNA level, this CDR3 is encoded by other sequences in the same sample as well. J is TRBJ2-3 and V is TRBV5-1, with 7 positions matching TRBD2. J gave up 1 base and V 0 bases, and 2 bases lay outside the gene matches. Germline CDR1 reads SGHRS; CDR2 reads YFSETQ. This CDR3 is 15 amino acids long. The CDR3: CASSLVAGGTDTQYF. Written as DNA, the CDR3 is TGCGCCAGCAGCTTGGTTGCGGGAGGCACAGATACGCAGTATTTT.

The V call is TRBV30, the J call TRBJ2-7, with D tentatively TRBD1 (6 bases). V was shortened by 5 bases and J by 4 bases, with 12 bases between the two germline ends. From germline, CDR1 is GTSNPN and CDR2 SVGIG (reference sequence). This CDR3 contains 12 residues. This CDR3 is CAWEQGSYEQYF. CDR3 nucleotide sequence: TGTGCCTGGGAACAGGGTTCATACGAGCAGTACTTC.

This clone was seen just once. V gene TRBV5-4 combines with J gene TRBJ2-2; D unresolved. V was cut by 4 bases and J by 8 bases, with 12 bases left in between. Germline V CDR1 and CDR2: SGHNT, YYREEE (reference sequence). The CDR3 is 13 residues long. CDR3 in DNA: TGTGCCAGCAGCCTCGAAGAGGCGGGGGAGCTGTTTTTT. Translation: CASSLEEAGELFF. The complete variable domain, with remaining parts taken from reference TRBV5-4 and TRBJ2-2, reads ETGVTQSPTHLIKTRGQQVTLRCSSQSGHNTVSWYQQALGQGPQFIFQYYREEENGRGNFPPRFSGLQFPNYSSELNVNALELDDSALYLCASSLEEAGELFFGEGSRLTVL.

The V and J genes are TRBV7-2 and TRBJ2-7; the D gene is possibly TRBD2 (6 bases). The germline gives CDR1 SGHTA, CDR2 FQGNSA. The V end lost 3 bases, the J end lost 0 bases, and 15 bases lay between the germline ends. This CDR3 has 16 amino acids. This CDR3 is CASSFPGLSSSYEQYF. The CDR3, as DNA: TGTGCCAGCAGCTTCCCGGGACTTTCGAGCTCCTACGAGCAGTACTTC.

The CDR3 spells CASSTSDRYNEKLFF. The CDR3 DNA follows: TGTGCCAGCAGCACCTCGGACAGATATAATGAAAAACTGTTTTTT. V usage is TRBV7-9 and J usage is TRBJ1-4; D is possibly TRBD1 (6 bases). This CDR3 is 15 amino acids long. CDR1 and CDR2 from the germline V gene are SEHNR and FQNEAQ (reference sequence). V lost 5 bases and J lost 4, with 14 bases in between.

CDR3 sequence (DNA): TGTGCCAGCAGGAGACATTCCCAAGAGACCCAGTACTTC. Translating gives CASRRHSQETQYF. The V call is TRBV27, the J call TRBJ2-5; D gene uncertain. This CDR3 spans 13 amino acids. V dropped 6 bases and J dropped 1 base, with 9 bases sitting between them. Looked up from germline, CDR1 is MNHEY and CDR2 is SMNVEV (reference sequence).

V is TRBV9 and J is TRBJ1-1, with D perhaps TRBD1 (5 bases). CDR3 length equals 17 residues. Germline loops: CDR1 SGDLS, CDR2 YYNGEE. Trimming stripped 2 bases from V and 0 bases from J, with 17 bases between. The CDR3 protein is CASSVGAGPPMNTEAFF. As DNA, the CDR3 is TGTGCCAGCAGCGTTGGGGCGGGACCCCCTATGAACACTGAAGCTTTCTTT.

This clone was seen only once. V is TRBV6-5 and J is TRBJ2-1; D gene unclear. V dropped 2 bases and J dropped 6 bases, with 11 bases sitting between them. CDR1 and CDR2 (germline): MNHEY, SVGAGI. The CDR3 has 14 amino acids. CDR3 loop: CASSYAFARNEQFF. The CDR3 bases are TGTGCCAGCAGTTACGCGTTTGCCCGCAATGAGCAGTTCTTC.

Worth noting for this clone: The DNA is left out, because the CDR3 cannot be placed on it with certainty; the CDR3 is given as TCRdb lists it. The chain uses TRBV21-1 and TRBJ1-3. TRBV21-1 represents a pseudogene. Both ends counted, the CDR3 spans 16 residues. CDR3 region: CASVGAGNIAGNTIYF.

The chain combines TRBV28 with TRBJ1-2, with TRBD1 as a possible D gene (5 bases). The CDR3 is 13 residues long. CDR1 is MDHEN, CDR2 SYDVKM, per germline. V shed 5 bases and J shed 4 bases, with 11 bases lying between them. The CDR3 is CASSPDRLYGYTF. The CDR3 bases are TGTGCCAGCAGTCCCGACAGACTCTATGGCTACACCTTC.

V is TRBV7-9 and J is TRBJ2-7, with 13 nucleotides matching TRBD2. J was trimmed by 5 bases and V by 5 bases; bases with no gene match: 6. Per germline, CDR1 SEHNR and CDR2 FQNEAQ (reference sequence). CDR3 length: 15 amino acids. The DNA of the CDR3 is TGTGCCAGCAGCCGCGGACTAGCGGGAGAAAACGAGCAGTACTTC. Residues: CASSRGLAGENEQYF. Looking up the rest from reference TRBV7-9 and TRBJ2-7 gives the full variable domain: DTGVSQNPRHKITKRGQNVTFRCDPISEHNRLYWYRQTLGQGPEFLTYFQNEAQLEKSRLLSDRFSAERPKGSFSTLEIQRTEQGDSAMYLCASSRGLAGENEQYFGPGTRLTVT.

This clone occurred once. One junction end does not reproduce the germline sequence, and a read error may be involved. CDR3 sequence reads: CASSLEGYTEQFF. CDR3 in DNA: TGTGCCAGCAGCTTAGAGGGGTACACTGAGCAGTTCTTC. The chain links TRBV7-2 to TRBJ2-1, with D possibly being TRBD1 (5 bases). Germline CDR1 is SGHTA and CDR2 is FQGNSA. The CDR3 is 13 amino acids.

The V and J genes are TRBV5-1 and TRBJ2-5; 14 nucleotides match TRBD2. The CDR3 spans 17 residues. J was trimmed by 5 bases and V by 0 bases; bases with no gene match: 6. CDR1 SGHRS and CDR2 YFSETQ come from the germline V gene. The CDR3 nucleotides read TGCGCCAGCAGCTTGGCCGGGACTAGCGGGAGTGGGGAGACCCAGTACTTC. Encoded protein: CASSLAGTSGSGETQYF. Full variable domain (outside the CDR3, taken from reference TRBV5-1 and TRBJ2-5): KAGVTQTPRYLIKTRGQQVTLSCSPISGHRSVSWYQQTPGQGLQFLFEYFSETQRNKGNFPGRFSGRQFSNSRSEMNVSTLELGDSALYLCASSLAGTSGSGETQYFGPGTRLLVL.

The rearrangement uses TRBV5-8 and TRBJ1-1; D is unresolved. Trimming stripped 0 bases from V and 2 bases from J, with 8 bases between. Germline CDR1 and CDR2: SGHTS and YDEGEE. This CDR3 has 14 residues. Here the CDR3 reads CASSLGPENTEAFF. The DNA for the CDR3 is TGTGCCAGCAGCTTGGGGCCAGAAAACACTGAAGCTTTCTTT.

In this sample, this clone turned up once. This rearrangement joins TRBV11-3 to TRBJ1-1, with D unresolved. Germline V gene sequence: CDR1 SGHNT, CDR2 YENEEA. The CDR3 loop spans 13 amino acids. Trimming removed 1 base at V and 7 bases at J, with 10 bases between. The CDR3 DNA follows: TGTGCCAGCAGCTTAGTGGCCACCGGTGAAGCTTTCTTT. It codes for CASSLVATGEAFF.

The chain joins TRBV11-1 to TRBJ2-5; D uncertain. The V and J ends lost 5 bases and 4 bases respectively, with 14 bases between them. The CDR3 runs to 14 residues. The germline V gene encodes CDR1 SGHAT and CDR2 FQDESV (reference sequence). CDR3 residues: CASSPQVLGETQYF. CDR3 coding DNA: TGTGCCAGCAGCCCCCAGGTATTAGGAGAGACCCAGTACTTC.

J is TRBJ1-1 and V is TRBV25-1; D gene unclear. CDR3 length equals 17 residues. Germline V CDR1 and CDR2: MGHDK, SYGVNS. The V end was cut by 11 bases, the J end by 2 bases, with 27 bases between. CDR3 sequence reads: CAYQPSPRAPLNTEAFF. The CDR3 DNA is TGTGCCTATCAACCCTCTCCAAGGGCCCCCCTCAACACTGAAGCTTTCTTT.

Regarding this clone: This CDR3 is also generated by other DNA sequences in the sample. V gene TRBV6-5 combines with J gene TRBJ2-7, with TRBD2 matching 10 bases. The ends lost 5 bases at V and 3 bases at J; junction bases unmatched: 4. The CDR3 covers 14 residues. The germline gives CDR1 MNHEY, CDR2 SVGAGI. In DNA form, the CDR3 reads TGTGCCAGCAGTCCGGGACTAGCGAGCTACGAGCAGTACTTC. Translated, it gives CASSPGLASYEQYF.

The rearrangement links TRBV28 to TRBJ2-3; 14 bases agree with TRBD2. Germline CDR1 is MDHEN and CDR2 is SYDVKM. Trimming cost V 4 bases and J 5 bases; bases outside gene matches: 2. CDR3 size: 15 residues. The CDR3 DNA is TGTGCCAGCAGTTCTGGGACTAGCGGGAGAGATACGCAGTATTTT. This sequence encodes CASSSGTSGRDTQYF.

The chain is built from TRBV4-3 and TRBJ1-3, with D unclear. Germline assignment: CDR1 LGHNA and CDR2 YSLEER. With 0 bases removed from V and 0 bases from J, the gap between germline ends came to 9 bases. The CDR3 has 16 amino acids. CDR3 sequence reads: CASSQDGTISGNTIYF. As DNA, the CDR3 is TGCGCCAGCAGCCAAGACGGAACCATCTCTGGAAACACCATATATTTT.

The V gene is TRBV11-2, the J gene TRBJ2-5, with 11 bases matching TRBD2. The CDR3 spans 15 residues. Germline CDR1 SGHAT, CDR2 FQNNGV. Unmatched junction bases numbered 6, after V lost 4 bases and J lost 5 bases. This CDR3 reads CASSSHRLAGETQYF. DNA for the CDR3: TGTGCCAGCAGCTCTCACCGACTAGCGGGGGAGACCCAGTACTTC. The full variable domain, rest sourced from reference TRBV11-2 and TRBJ2-5, is EAGVAQSPRYKIIEKRQSVAFWCNPISGHATLYWYQQILGQGPKLLIQFQNNGVVDDSQLPKDRFSAERLKGVDSTLKIQPAKLEDSAVYLCASSSHRLAGETQYFGPGTRLLVL.

V is TRBV30 and J is TRBJ2-2; the D call may be TRBD1 or TRBD2 (5 bases each). Germline CDR1 is GTSNPN and CDR2 is SVGIG (reference sequence). The CDR3 extends over 15 amino acids. The V end was cut by 0 bases, the J end by 3 bases, with 11 bases between. CDR3: CAWSVWGPDTGELFF. CDR3 in DNA: TGTGCCTGGAGTGTATGGGGACCGGACACCGGGGAGCTGTTTTTT.

The chain is built from TRBV6-5 and TRBJ1-1, with 8 nucleotides matching TRBD1. Germline loops: CDR1 MNHEY, CDR2 SVGAGI. Trimming removed 8 bases from V and 0 bases from J; junction bases left unmatched: 2. The CDR3 totals 13 residues. DNA for the CDR3: TGTGCCAGCGGACAGGGTTTGAACACTGAAGCTTTCTTT. It translates to CASGQGLNTEAFF.

The chain carries TRBV13 and TRBJ2-7, with D hard to call. The ends were cut back, 3 bases at V and 0 bases at J, with 21 bases in the middle. The CDR3 spans 18 residues. Germline lookup yields CDR1 PRHDT and CDR2 FYEKMQ (reference sequence). Here the CDR3 DNA reads TGTGCCAGCAGCTTGGGATCCGTCGGTCGGCTAAGCTCCTACGAGCAGTACTTC. Protein: CASSLGSVGRLSSYEQYF.

This clone was detected a few times. This chain connects TRBV18 to TRBJ1-5; TRBD1 might be the D (5 bases). The germline CDR1 and CDR2 sequences are KGHSH and LQKENI. The ends were cut back, 3 bases at V and 9 bases at J, with 12 bases in the middle. The CDR3 contains 13 residues. CDR3 amino acids: CASSPGRQWPQHF. CDR3 nucleotides: TGTGCCAGCTCACCGGGACGGCAGTGGCCCCAGCATTTT.

CDR3 sequence (DNA): TGTGCCAGCAGTGCCGGGACAGGGGCTAACACCGGGGAGCTGTTTTTT. It translates to CASSAGTGANTGELFF. V gene TRBV5-4 combines with J gene TRBJ2-2; TRBD1 matches at 10 bases. CDR3 length equals 16 residues. Per germline, CDR1 SGHNT and CDR2 YYREEE (reference sequence). V lost 5 bases and J lost 2; bases outside the gene matches: 6.

The rearrangement uses TRBV28 and TRBJ2-7; D possibly matches TRBD1 or TRBD2 (6 bases each). Trimming cost V 4 bases and J 3 bases, with 16 bases left between them. Germline CDR1 and CDR2: MDHEN and SYDVKM. This CDR3 region has 15 residues. The chain's CDR3 is CASSSLGGQDYEQYF. CDR3 sequence (DNA): TGTGCCAGCAGTTCCTTGGGGGGCCAAGACTACGAGCAGTACTTC. The full variable domain, rest sourced from reference TRBV28 and TRBJ2-7, is DVKVTQSSRYLVKRTGEKVFLECVQDMDHENMFWYRQDPGLGLRLIYFSYDVKMKEKGDIPEGYSVSREKKERFSLILESASTNQTSMYLCASSSLGGQDYEQYFGPGTRLTVT.